Following are 8 T cell receptor beta chains from one sample sequenced in a study of neurological immune-mediated disorders. TCRdb reanalysed the 5' RACE reads using MiXCR and keeps one entry per CDR3 protein. Among 35,000 to 55,000 distinct CDR3 sequences listed, about 6% were seen once. Sequencing was done on a sample of CD4+ T cells from blood. These receptors were taken from a woman between 35 and 50 years old in good health.

This clonotype has ten or more counts. The chain employs TRBV6-1 and TRBJ2-1; a possible D gene is TRBD1 (5 bases). This CDR3 has 15 amino acids. V gave up 7 bases and J gave up 4 bases, with 17 bases separating them. Germline CDR1 and CDR2: MNHNS and SASEGT. The CDR3 loop is CASTETRGLYNEQFF. For the CDR3, the DNA is TGTGCCAGCACCGAAACAAGGGGTTTGTACAATGAGCAGTTCTTC.

This clonotype occurred many times. The chain has TRBV29-1 and TRBJ2-3, with 11 bases aligning to TRBD2. Germline V lookup: CDR1 SQVTM, CDR2 ANQGSEA. The CDR3 totals 14 residues. The junction had 6 bases not matched to a gene; V was cut back by 4 bases and J by 6 bases. The CDR3 sequence: CSVVRRTSGDTQYF. The CDR3 DNA sequence: TGCAGCGTTGTCCGGAGGACTAGCGGGGATACGCAGTATTTT.

This clonotype showed up many times. This rearrangement joins TRBV6-5 to TRBJ2-5; possibly TRBD1 for D (5 bases). The CDR3 has 15 residues. CDR1 and CDR2 (germline): MNHEY, SVGAGI. V lost 4 bases and J 3 bases, leaving 15 bases between the germline ends. The DNA for the CDR3 is TGTGCCAGCAGTTTAGTCTTCGGACAAGAAGAGACCCAGTACTTC. Its protein product is CASSLVFGQEETQYF.

In this sample, this clonotype turned up many times. The chain recombines TRBV20-1 with TRBJ1-4; 9 nucleotides line up with TRBD1. Germline CDR1 reads DFQATT; CDR2 reads SNEGSKA (reference sequence). The length of the CDR3 is 12 residues. Trimming at V came to 8 bases and at J to 5 bases, leaving 3 bases not matched to a gene. The CDR3 is CSPGTGNEKLFF. The CDR3, as DNA: TGCAGTCCCGGGACAGGGAATGAAAAACTGTTTTTT.

The chain links TRBV12-3 or TRBV12-4 to TRBJ2-7, with D tentatively TRBD1 or TRBD2 (7 bases each). The CDR3 consists of 13 residues. V was shortened by 10 bases and J by 7 bases, with 20 bases between the two germline ends. This chain's CDR3 is CATGGARSGEQYF. Here the CDR3 DNA reads TGTGCCACAGGGGGGGCCCGGTCGGGGGAGCAGTACTTC.

This clonotype was detected many times. This chain links TRBV5-1 with TRBJ2-1; 10 bases map to TRBD2. Germline V lookup: CDR1 SGHRS, CDR2 YFSETQ. Unmatched junction bases numbered 9, after V lost 0 bases and J lost 9 bases. This CDR3 region has 16 residues. The CDR3 loop is CASSLAVASGSSEQFF. The CDR3 region has the DNA TGCGCCAGCAGCTTGGCAGTGGCTAGCGGGAGTAGTGAGCAGTTCTTC.

This clonotype appeared many times. CDR3 residues: CASSVDGRSNNEQFF. The CDR3 DNA follows: TGTGCCAGCAGCGTAGACGGACGTAGCAACAATGAGCAGTTCTTC. The gene calls are TRBV9 and TRBJ2-1; D gene unclear. The CDR3 sequence is 15 residues long. Germline V gene sequence: CDR1 SGDLS, CDR2 YYNGEE. Trimming removed 0 bases from V and 5 bases from J, with 12 bases in between.

This clonotype was counted many times. The V call is TRBV4-2, the J call TRBJ2-7, with 13 nucleotides matching TRBD2. CDR1 LGHNA and CDR2 YNFKEQ come from the germline V gene. CDR3 length equals 16 residues. Germline trimming cut 3 bases from V and 4 bases from J; bases unmatched to any gene: 6. CDR3 sequence: CASSQTGLAGEYEQYF. The CDR3 bases are TGTGCCAGCAGCCAGACAGGACTAGCGGGAGAATACGAGCAGTACTTC.